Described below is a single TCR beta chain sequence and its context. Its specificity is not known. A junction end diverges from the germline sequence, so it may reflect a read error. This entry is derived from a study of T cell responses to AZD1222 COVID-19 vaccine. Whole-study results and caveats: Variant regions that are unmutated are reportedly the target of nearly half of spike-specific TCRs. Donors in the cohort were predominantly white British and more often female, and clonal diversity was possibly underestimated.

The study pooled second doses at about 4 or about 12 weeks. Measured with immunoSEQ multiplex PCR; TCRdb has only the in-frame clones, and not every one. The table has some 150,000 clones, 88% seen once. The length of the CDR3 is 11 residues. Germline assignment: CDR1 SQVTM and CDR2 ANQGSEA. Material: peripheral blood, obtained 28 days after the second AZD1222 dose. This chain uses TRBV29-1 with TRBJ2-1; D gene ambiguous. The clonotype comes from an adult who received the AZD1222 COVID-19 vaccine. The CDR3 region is CSVEQVNVQFF. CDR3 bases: TGCAGCGTTGAGCAGGTTAATGTGCAGTTCTTC.